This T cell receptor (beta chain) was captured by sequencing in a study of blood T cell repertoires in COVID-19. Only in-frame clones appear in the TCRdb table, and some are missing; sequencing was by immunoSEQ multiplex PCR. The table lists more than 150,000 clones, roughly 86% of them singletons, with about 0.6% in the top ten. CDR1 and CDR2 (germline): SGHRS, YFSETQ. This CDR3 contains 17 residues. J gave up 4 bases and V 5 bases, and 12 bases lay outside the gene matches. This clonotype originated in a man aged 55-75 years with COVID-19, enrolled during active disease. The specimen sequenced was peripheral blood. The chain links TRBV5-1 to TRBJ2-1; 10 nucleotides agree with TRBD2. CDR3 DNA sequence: TGCGCCAGCAGACTTATCACCGGACTAGCGGATTACAATGAGCAGTTCTTC. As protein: CASRLITGLADYNEQFF.